A single sample is the source of the 21 T cell receptor beta chains below, sequenced in a study of blood T cell repertoires in COVID-19. The method was immunoSEQ multiplex PCR; TCRdb's version includes in-frame clones alone and lacks a portion of them. The sample yields around 300,000 clones, 89% seen once. The sample taken for sequencing was peripheral blood. All receptors come from a woman in her forties who had recovered from COVID-19.

The chain employs TRBV30 and TRBJ1-6; D is undetermined. Germline V CDR1 and CDR2: GTSNPN, SVGIG (reference sequence). V was trimmed by 0 bases and J by 4 bases, leaving 7 bases between them. CDR3 length: 14 residues. The chain's CDR3 is CAWSVRVYNSPLHF. In DNA, the CDR3 is TGTGCCTGGAGTGTACGGGTGTATAATTCACCCCTCCACTTT.

V usage is TRBV29-1 and J usage is TRBJ2-7, with 7 positions matching TRBD1. This CDR3 spans 12 amino acids. The trim removed 7 bases at V and 5 bases at J, leaving 8 bases unmatched. Germline assignment: CDR1 SQVTM and CDR2 ANQGSEA. The CDR3 loop reads CSALTGSHEQYF. CDR3 bases: TGCAGCGCCTTGACAGGGTCCCACGAGCAGTACTTC.

The J gene is TRBJ2-6, the V gene TRBV3-1 (or the pseudogene TRBV3-2); 7 bases match TRBD1. Per germline, CDR1 LGHDT and CDR2 YNNKEL (reference sequence). The trim removed 1 base at V and 2 bases at J, leaving 5 bases unmatched. The length of the CDR3 is 17 residues. The CDR3 region has the DNA TGTGCCAGCAGCCAAGGCACACAGGGGACTGGGGCCAACGTCCTGACTTTC. Translating gives CASSQGTQGTGANVLTF.

The CDR3 region is CASSLVLTDTQYF. The CDR3 DNA follows: TGTGCCAGCAGCTTAGTTCTCACAGATACGCAGTATTTT. The chain employs TRBV7-8 and TRBJ2-3, with D uncertain. Trimming pared 1 base from V and 2 bases from J, leaving 4 bases between. Germline V gives CDR1 SGHVS, CDR2 FQNEAQ. The CDR3 has 13 residues.

The chain joins TRBV19 to TRBJ2-3, with 10 bases aligning to TRBD1. Trimming at V came to 4 bases and at J to 1 base, leaving 5 bases not matched to a gene. The germline gives CDR1 LNHDA, CDR2 SQIVND (reference sequence). The CDR3 covers 16 residues. CDR3 in DNA: TGTGCCAGTAGTAAAGGGACAGGGGCCCGCACAGATACGCAGTATTTT. This translates into CASSKGTGARTDTQYF.

This chain uses TRBV6-5 with TRBJ1-3; D unclear. V dropped 6 bases and J dropped 7 bases, with 7 bases sitting between them. Germline lookup yields CDR1 MNHEY and CDR2 SVGAGI. This CDR3 has 11 amino acids. The CDR3: CASSEGNTIYF. CDR3 in DNA: TGTGCCAGCAGCGAGGGCAACACCATATATTTT.

The chain links TRBV30 to TRBJ2-2, with TRBD2 identical over 10 bases. The CDR3 runs 15 residues. With V trimmed by 4 bases and J by 0 bases, 2 bases remained unmatched. The V gene's germline CDR1 is GTSNPN and CDR2 SVGIG (reference sequence). Written as DNA, the CDR3 is TGTGCCTGGAAACTAGCGGGGACGAACACCGGGGAGCTGTTTTTT. Translation gives CAWKLAGTNTGELFF.

The chain links TRBV28 to TRBJ2-1, with TRBD2 as a possible D gene (6 bases). CDR3 length equals 14 residues. V was trimmed by 6 bases and J by 5 bases, leaving 14 bases between them. Germline CDR1 is MDHEN and CDR2 is SYDVKM. The CDR3 region is CASSLSGAHNEQFF. The CDR3 DNA reads as TGTGCCAGCAGCCTTAGCGGCGCACACAATGAGCAGTTCTTC.

This chain joins TRBV10-2 and TRBJ1-1, with TRBD1 matching 12 bases. The CDR3 totals 15 residues. Per the germline V gene, CDR1 is WSHSY and CDR2 is SAAADI. Losses at the gene ends were 3 bases for V and 3 bases for J; bases not matched to a gene: 2. This CDR3 is CASSDGTGGHTEAFF. Here the CDR3 DNA reads TGCGCCAGCAGTGATGGGACAGGGGGCCACACTGAAGCTTTCTTT.

This chain connects TRBV7-6 to TRBJ2-2, with 16 nucleotides matching TRBD2. V lost 5 bases, J lost 2 bases, and 5 bases stayed unmatched. The CDR3 runs 18 residues. CDR1 is SGHVS, CDR2 FNYEAQ, per germline. The CDR3 nucleotides are TGTGCCAGCAGCCTCGGGACTAGCGGGAGGGGTAACACCGGGGAGCTGTTTTTT. Amino acids: CASSLGTSGRGNTGELFF.

This chain joins TRBV2 and TRBJ2-3; 10 bases fit TRBD2. The germline CDR1 and CDR2 sequences are SNHLY and FYNNEI. V shed 8 bases, J shed 2 bases, and the junction held 4 bases outside the gene matches. This CDR3 contains 14 residues. The CDR3 DNA is TGTGCCAGCCTAGCGGGAGTTGACACAGATACGCAGTATTTT. As protein: CASLAGVDTDTQYF.

The chain joins TRBV19 to TRBJ2-1, with 10 positions matching TRBD2. Germline CDR1 LNHDA, CDR2 SQIVND (reference sequence). The CDR3 length is 16 residues. The V and J ends lost 6 bases and 4 bases, in that order; junction bases with no gene match: 9. Here the CDR3 DNA reads TGTGCCAGTAGCCCCTCCCTAGCGGGAGTTTACAATGAGCAGTTCTTC. This codes for CASSPSLAGVYNEQFF.

Worth noting for this clone: Other DNA sequences in this sample translate to the same CDR3. This sequence joins TRBV7-3 and TRBJ2-5; TRBD1 is a possible D gene (7 bases). Germline V lookup: CDR1 SGHTA, CDR2 FQGTGA. There are 13 residues in the CDR3. Trimming pared 5 bases from V and 5 bases from J, leaving 12 bases between. CDR3 coding DNA: TGTGCCAGCAGCCCCGCAGGGGGGGAGACCCAGTACTTC. It translates to CASSPAGGETQYF.

The rearrangement links TRBV2 to TRBJ1-1; the D gene is possibly TRBD1 (5 bases). The CDR3 totals 15 residues. Deletions cut 6 bases from V and 3 bases from J, with 17 bases between. CDR1 is SNHLY and CDR2 is FYNNEI in the germline V gene. The DNA for the CDR3 is TGTGCCAGCAGGCAGGACCTAGGACACTACACTGAAGCTTTCTTT. Translating it yields CASRQDLGHYTEAFF.

This clone was seen a single time. This chain links TRBV5-1 with TRBJ2-2, with 9 bases matching TRBD1. CDR1 and CDR2 from the germline V gene are SGHRS and YFSETQ. The CDR3 covers 16 residues. Trimming cost V 5 bases and J 1 base; bases outside gene matches: 6. The CDR3 sequence is CASRIPGQGNTGELFF. In nucleotides, the CDR3 is TGCGCCAGCAGGATCCCGGGACAGGGGAACACCGGGGAGCTGTTTTTT.

V and J are TRBV27 and TRBJ2-3; 9 nucleotides match TRBD2. The junction had 2 bases not matched to a gene; V was cut back by 4 bases and J by 3 bases. CDR1 and CDR2 (germline): MNHEY, SMNVEV (reference sequence). The CDR3 has 14 amino acids. The CDR3 loop reads CASSSGLATDTQYF. The CDR3, as DNA: TGTGCCAGCAGTTCGGGACTAGCTACAGATACGCAGTATTTT.

This chain uses TRBV3-1 (or the pseudogene TRBV3-2) with TRBJ1-4, with a possible D match to TRBD1 (6 bases). CDR1 and CDR2 from the germline V gene are LGHDT and YNNKEL (reference sequence). Trimming removed 5 bases from V and 4 bases from J, with 14 bases in between. The CDR3 totals 15 residues. The CDR3 region has the DNA TGTGCCAGCAGCACCGAAGGGGGTTTTAATGAAAAACTGTTTTTT. This encodes CASSTEGGFNEKLFF.

This rearrangement joins TRBV28 to TRBJ2-1, with 9 bases matching TRBD2. J lost 0 bases, V lost 3 bases, and 6 bases had no gene match. The CDR3 has 17 amino acids. CDR1 and CDR2 from the germline V gene are MDHEN and SYDVKM. CDR3 nucleotide sequence: TGTGCCAGCAGTTTTGGGGGTAGCGGGGGCTCCTACAATGAGCAGTTCTTC. It yields the protein CASSFGGSGGSYNEQFF.

The rearrangement uses TRBV2 and TRBJ1-2; 9 bases map to TRBD1. Germline-derived CDR1 and CDR2 are SNHLY and FYNNEI. V lost 8 bases to trimming and J lost 8 bases; unmatched junction nucleotides: 15. CDR3 length equals 15 residues. The CDR3 region has the DNA TGTGCCAGCTCGGGGCGACAGGGGGAATCTGGGGGCTACACCTTC. This sequence encodes CASSGRQGESGGYTF.

The V call is TRBV19, the J call TRBJ2-7, with 9 positions matching TRBD1. J gave up 0 bases and V 4 bases, and 4 bases lay outside the gene matches. The CDR3 is made up of 15 amino acids. CDR1 and CDR2 from the germline V gene are LNHDA and SQIVND (reference sequence). The CDR3 DNA follows: TGTGCCAGTAGTAGGACAGGGGCAAGCTCCTACGAGCAGTACTTC. This codes for CASSRTGASSYEQYF. Filled out from reference TRBV19 and TRBJ2-7, the complete variable domain reads DGGITQSPKYLFRKEGQNVTLSCEQNLNHDAMYWYRQDPGQGLRLIYYSQIVNDFQKGDIAEGYSVSREKKESFPLTVTSAQKNPTAFYLCASSRTGASSYEQYFGPGTRLTVT.

V gene TRBV28 combines with J gene TRBJ1-3, with 8 bases matching TRBD1. This CDR3 comprises 13 residues. Germline assignment: CDR1 MDHEN and CDR2 SYDVKM. Trimming cost V 6 bases and J 9 bases; bases outside gene matches: 7. The CDR3 DNA follows: TGTGCCAGCAGACAGGGGGAGGGGAGCACCATATATTTT. Residues: CASRQGEGSTIYF. The variable domain in full, completed from reference TRBV28 and TRBJ1-3, reads DVKVTQSSRYLVKRTGEKVFLECVQDMDHENMFWYRQDPGLGLRLIYFSYDVKMKEKGDIPEGYSVSREKKERFSLILESASTNQTSMYLCASRQGEGSTIYFGEGSWLTVV.